The clone carrying this T cell receptor beta chain has only a few counts. The antigen remains unidentified. The data were obtained in a study of T-cell memory formation after mild COVID-19. Study results and caveats: Day 15 to 85 contractors were CD4/CD8 balanced; later expanders leaned CD4+. The study found contracting CD4+ clones mainly in CM and EM and contracting CD8+ clones in EMRA. Some clones that responded turned up in pre-infection memory, which suggests that cross-reactive memory joined in.

V was shortened by 7 bases and J by 7 bases, with 17 bases between the two germline ends. The CDR3 covers 14 residues. TCR alpha and TCR beta cDNA libraries with sample barcodes and UMIs came from 5'RACE using constant-segment primers. MiXCR, run by TCRdb on the 5' RACE reads, gives a single entry per CDR3 protein. The repertoire has about 130,000 distinct CDR3 sequences, about 6% of them found once; the top ten carry 2% to 2.5%. The receptor comes from an adult woman who had mild COVID-19 (a few samples of this study predate the infection). Cell type and time point are not known. The chain is built from TRBV12-3 or TRBV12-4 and TRBJ1-5; D remains unclear. The sequencing input was PBMCs or a T cell subset sorted from them (not recorded which). In nucleotides, the CDR3 is TGTGCCAGCACCATGAGAGGTATTGGGCAGCCCCAGCATTTT. This encodes CASTMRGIGQPQHF.